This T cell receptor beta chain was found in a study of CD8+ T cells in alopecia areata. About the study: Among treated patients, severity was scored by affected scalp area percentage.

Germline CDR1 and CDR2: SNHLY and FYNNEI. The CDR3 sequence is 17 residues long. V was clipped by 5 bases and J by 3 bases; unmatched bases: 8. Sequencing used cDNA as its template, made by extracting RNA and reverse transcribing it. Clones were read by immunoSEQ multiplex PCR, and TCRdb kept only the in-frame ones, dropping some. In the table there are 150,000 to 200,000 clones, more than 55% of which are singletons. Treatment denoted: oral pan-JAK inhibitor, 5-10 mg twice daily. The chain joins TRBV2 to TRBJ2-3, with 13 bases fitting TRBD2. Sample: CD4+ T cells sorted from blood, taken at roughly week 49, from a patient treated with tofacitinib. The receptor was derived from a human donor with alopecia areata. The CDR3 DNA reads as TGTGCCAGCAGTACCAGACTAGCGGGGGGTATTACAGATACGCAGTATTTT. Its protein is CASSTRLAGGITDTQYF.